By sample share, the clone carrying this T cell receptor beta chain is medium-sized. The germline V gene has CDR1 SGHAT and CDR2 FQDESV (reference sequence). J was trimmed by 5 bases and V by 5 bases; bases with no gene match: 9. CDR3 size: 15 residues. This entry is derived from a study of metastatic and nonmetastatic thyroid tumors. Original analysis: Clinicopathological groups supplied CDR3 differences that were used to build a distant-metastasis classifier for papillary thyroid cancer. TCRdb reprocessed the PCR reads using MiXCR. TCRdb's processing, not the authors', yielded these V and J calls. The data show 40,000 to 45,000 clones, with 3% to 3.5% seen just once and more than 8.5% held by the top ten. All patients reached thyroid surgery having received no treatment beforehand.

The sequence was obtained from a female donor with papillary thyroid cancer or a benign thyroid nodule (not recorded which). Some clones in this sample may be carry-over from other donors' samples. Sequenced material: blood. The chain has TRBV11-1 and TRBJ2-1, with TRBD2 matching over 7 bases. CDR3: CASSGYRDYDNEQFF. CDR3 coding DNA: TGTGCCAGCAGCGGCTACCGGGACTACGACAATGAGCAGTTCTTC.